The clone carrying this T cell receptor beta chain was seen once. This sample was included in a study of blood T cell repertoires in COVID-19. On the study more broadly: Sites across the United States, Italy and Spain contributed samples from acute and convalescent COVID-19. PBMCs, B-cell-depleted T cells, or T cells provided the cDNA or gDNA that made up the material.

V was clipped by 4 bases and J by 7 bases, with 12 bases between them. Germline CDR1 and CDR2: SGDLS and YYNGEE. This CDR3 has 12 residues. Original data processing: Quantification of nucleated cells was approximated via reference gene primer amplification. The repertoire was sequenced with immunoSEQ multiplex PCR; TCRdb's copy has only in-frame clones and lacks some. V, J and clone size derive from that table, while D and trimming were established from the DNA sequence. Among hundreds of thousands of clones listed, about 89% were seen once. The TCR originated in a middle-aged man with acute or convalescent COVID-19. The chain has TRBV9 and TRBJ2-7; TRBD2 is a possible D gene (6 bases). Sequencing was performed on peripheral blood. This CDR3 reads CASSSGGREQYF. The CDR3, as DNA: TGTGCCAGCAGCTCAGGAGGGAGAGAGCAGTACTTC.